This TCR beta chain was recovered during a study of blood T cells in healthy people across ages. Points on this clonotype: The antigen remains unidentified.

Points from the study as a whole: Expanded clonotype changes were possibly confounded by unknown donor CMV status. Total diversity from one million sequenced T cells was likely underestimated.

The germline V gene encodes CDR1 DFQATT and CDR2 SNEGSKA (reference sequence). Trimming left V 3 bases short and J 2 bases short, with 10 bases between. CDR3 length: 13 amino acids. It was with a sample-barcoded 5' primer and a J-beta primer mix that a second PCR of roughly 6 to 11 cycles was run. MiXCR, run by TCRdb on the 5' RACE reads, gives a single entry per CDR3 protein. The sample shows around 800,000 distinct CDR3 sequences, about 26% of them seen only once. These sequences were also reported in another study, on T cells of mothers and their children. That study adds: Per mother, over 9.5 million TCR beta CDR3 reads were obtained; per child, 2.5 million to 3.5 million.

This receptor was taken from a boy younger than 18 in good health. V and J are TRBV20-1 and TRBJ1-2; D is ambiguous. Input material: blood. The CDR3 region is CSASRTRNYGYTF. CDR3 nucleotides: TGCAGTGCTAGCCGGACGAGGAACTATGGCTACACCTTC.